A single sample gave rise to the 25 T cell receptor beta chains below, sequenced in a study of regulatory dendritic cells for organ transplantation. TCRdb keeps only in-frame clones here, not all; method: immunoSEQ multiplex PCR. The sample lists tens of thousands of clones, around 79% occurring once. Specimen: memory CD4+ T cells from blood. The subset denotes: CD45RO+ memory T cells. These TCRs come from a human donor in good health.

This chain joins TRBV6-5 and TRBJ1-1; 9 positions match TRBD1. The germline CDR1 and CDR2 sequences are MNHEY and SVGAGI. The CDR3 contains 13 residues. The junction had 6 bases not matched to a gene; V was cut back by 8 bases and J by 5 bases. In DNA form, the CDR3 reads TGTGCCAGCCAAGGACAGGGGCGGACTGAAGCTTTCTTT. Its translation is CASQGQGRTEAFF.

The J gene is TRBJ2-7, the V gene TRBV7-8, with TRBD2 as a possible D gene (6 bases). V dropped 4 bases and J dropped 0 bases, with 19 bases sitting between them. Germline assignment: CDR1 SGHVS and CDR2 FQNEAQ. The CDR3 is 17 residues long. Here the CDR3 reads CASSSQPTRQNSYEQYF. The CDR3 DNA reads as TGTGCCAGCAGCTCCCAACCGACTAGACAAAACTCCTACGAGCAGTACTTC.

This clone was detected only a few times. This chain connects TRBV10-3 to TRBJ1-5; D unclear. The CDR3 runs 12 residues. CDR1 and CDR2 from the germline V gene are ENHRY and SYGVKD. Trimming pared 3 bases from V and 4 bases from J, leaving 4 bases between. The CDR3 protein is CAISDNNQPQHF. CDR3 DNA: TGTGCCATCAGTGACAATAATCAGCCCCAGCATTTT.

A few counts support this clone. The rearrangement links TRBV29-1 to TRBJ1-1; the D gene is possibly TRBD1 (5 bases). The length of the CDR3 is 13 residues. V lost 4 bases to trimming and J lost 5 bases, with 14 bases between them. Germline assignment: CDR1 SQVTM and CDR2 ANQGSEA. CDR3 sequence: CSVGLDIGTEAFF. CDR3 DNA: TGCAGCGTTGGATTGGACATCGGGACTGAAGCTTTCTTT. Looking up the rest from reference TRBV29-1 and TRBJ1-1 gives the full variable domain: SAVISQKPSRDICQRGTSLTIQCQVDSQVTMMFWYRQQPGQSLTLIATANQGSEATYESGFVIDKFPISRPNLTFSTLTVSNMSPEDSSIYLCSVGLDIGTEAFFGQGTRLTVV.

This chain uses TRBV7-8 with TRBJ2-7; D gene ambiguous. This CDR3 has 13 residues. V was trimmed by 3 bases and J by 1 base, leaving 7 bases between them. The germline gives CDR1 SGHVS, CDR2 FQNEAQ. The CDR3, as DNA: TGTGCCAGCAGCTTCGCCCGATCCTACGAGCAGTACTTC. This codes for CASSFARSYEQYF.

V usage is TRBV7-8 and J usage is TRBJ2-7, with 9 bases aligning to TRBD2. Germline loops: CDR1 SGHVS, CDR2 FQNEAQ. The CDR3 sequence is 15 residues long. V dropped 6 bases and J dropped 1; count of bases not matched to a gene: 7. This CDR3 is CASRIYSGGSYEQYF. The CDR3 DNA follows: TGTGCCAGCAGAATATATAGCGGGGGTTCCTACGAGCAGTACTTC. Using reference TRBV7-8 and TRBJ2-7 for the parts outside the CDR3, the full variable domain is GAGVSQSPRYKVAKRGQDVALRCDPISGHVSLFWYQQALGQGPEFLTYFQNEAQLDKSGLPSDRFFAERPEGSVSTLKIQRTQQEDSAVYLCASRIYSGGSYEQYFGPGTRLTVT.

This sequence joins TRBV18 and TRBJ1-1; the D is unclear. CDR1 is KGHSH and CDR2 is LQKENI in the germline V gene. The CDR3 is 13 residues long. V lost 3 bases, J lost 3 bases, and 8 bases lay in between. CDR3 bases: TGTGCCAGCTCACCCGGGGTGCACACTGAAGCTTTCTTT. Amino acids: CASSPGVHTEAFF. The full variable domain, rest sourced from reference TRBV18 and TRBJ1-1, is NAGVMQNPRHLVRRRGQEARLRCSPMKGHSHVYWYRQLPEEGLKFMVYLQKENIIDESGMPKERFSAEFPKEGPSILRIQQVVRGDSAAYFCASSPGVHTEAFFGQGTRLTVV.

V and J are TRBV18 and TRBJ2-6; D is possibly TRBD1 (5 bases). V was trimmed by 0 bases and J by 2 bases, leaving 8 bases between them. Germline CDR1 and CDR2: KGHSH and LQKENI. This CDR3 has 16 residues. CDR3 protein: CASSPPQGTGANVLTF. The CDR3 DNA sequence: TGTGCCAGCTCACCACCCCAGGGAACTGGGGCCAACGTCCTGACTTTC.

This clone has only a few counts. The genes are TRBV7-3 and TRBJ2-7; D not resolved. Germline CDR1 SGHTA, CDR2 FQGTGA. V was cut by 3 bases and J by 3 bases, with 15 bases left in between. This CDR3 has 15 residues. The CDR3 coding sequence is TGTGCCAGCAGCTTGGTCGGCGGTCAAGACTACGAGCAGTACTTC. Translating it yields CASSLVGGQDYEQYF.

The chain has TRBV19 and TRBJ2-1; TRBD1 matches 8 bases. Germline CDR1 reads LNHDA; CDR2 reads SQIVND (reference sequence). The CDR3 has 15 residues. The V segment lost 5 bases and the J segment 6 bases; nucleotides outside the gene matches: 9. CDR3: CASSPWTGPANEQFF. CDR3 coding DNA: TGTGCCAGTAGTCCCTGGACAGGGCCGGCCAATGAGCAGTTCTTC.

J is TRBJ2-6 and V is TRBV11-2; either TRBD1 or TRBD2 may supply D (5 bases each). The CDR3 spans 17 residues. Germline loops: CDR1 SGHAT, CDR2 FQNNGV. V was shortened by 3 bases and J by 2 bases, with 14 bases between the two germline ends. The CDR3 DNA is TGTGCCAGCAGCTTGTGGGACGGTGTAACTGGGGCCAACGTCCTGACTTTC. It specifies CASSLWDGVTGANVLTF.

The chain has TRBV27 and TRBJ2-3; 13 positions agree with TRBD2. Trimming at V came to 6 bases and at J to 1 base, leaving 4 bases not matched to a gene. Germline V lookup: CDR1 MNHEY, CDR2 SMNVEV (reference sequence). The CDR3 loop spans 16 amino acids. This CDR3 is CASRRTSGGRTDTQYF. The CDR3 DNA reads TGTGCCAGCAGACGGACTAGCGGGGGACGCACAGATACGCAGTATTTT.

This rearrangement joins TRBV19 to TRBJ2-7; the match to TRBD2 covers 7 bases. V lost 3 bases and J lost 9; bases outside the gene matches: 8. The CDR3 has 13 residues. Germline V gives CDR1 LNHDA, CDR2 SQIVND (reference sequence). The CDR3 loop reads CASSIRGVPWQYF. The CDR3 bases are TGTGCCAGTAGTATCCGGGGGGTGCCGTGGCAGTACTTC.

The genes are TRBV5-1 and TRBJ2-3, with D tentatively TRBD2 (5 bases). V was clipped by 0 bases and J by 6 bases, with 14 bases between them. Germline assignment: CDR1 SGHRS and CDR2 YFSETQ. The CDR3 extends over 15 amino acids. DNA for the CDR3: TGCGCCAGCAGCTTGGCCAGGACTGTGGGGGATACGCAGTATTTT. This gives the protein CASSLARTVGDTQYF.

The CDR3 DNA follows: TGTGCCACCTCCGAGACTAGCGGACCCTACGAGCAGTACTTC. Protein product: CATSETSGPYEQYF. The chain links TRBV11-2 to TRBJ2-7; 9 positions agree with TRBD2. V shed 10 bases, J shed 2 bases, and the junction held 9 bases outside the gene matches. This CDR3 spans 14 amino acids. CDR1 and CDR2 (germline): SGHAT, FQNNGV.

The gene calls are TRBV15 and TRBJ2-5; D possibly corresponds to TRBD1 (6 bases). The CDR3 totals 16 residues. Germline loops: CDR1 LNHNV, CDR2 YYDKDF (reference sequence). The V end lost 1 base, the J end lost 5 bases, and 17 bases lay between the germline ends. The CDR3: CATSRGLNRAGETQYF. CDR3 DNA sequence: TGTGCCACCAGCAGAGGGTTGAACAGGGCTGGGGAGACCCAGTACTTC.

The chain recombines TRBV6-5 with TRBJ2-7, with TRBD1 as a possible D gene (6 bases). Germline assignment: CDR1 MNHEY and CDR2 SVGAGI. The CDR3 runs 11 residues. V gave up 8 bases and J gave up 7 bases, with 12 bases separating them. CDR3 sequence: CASLFTGEQYF. DNA of the CDR3: TGTGCCAGCCTTTTCACAGGGGAGCAGTACTTC.

The chain uses TRBV27 and TRBJ1-2; D is uncertain. The germline V and J ends were trimmed by 6 bases and 2 bases, with 7 bases remaining between them. This CDR3 has 12 residues. Germline lookup yields CDR1 MNHEY and CDR2 SMNVEV (reference sequence). DNA for the CDR3: TGTGCCAGCAGGAAACCGAACTATGGCTACACCTTC. It yields the protein CASRKPNYGYTF.

The chain has TRBV30 and TRBJ1-5; 7 nucleotides match TRBD1. The V gene end was trimmed by 3 bases and the J gene end by 7 bases; junction bases not matched to a gene: 12. Germline loops: CDR1 GTSNPN, CDR2 SVGIG (reference sequence). This CDR3 contains 15 residues. The CDR3 DNA follows: TGTGCCTGGAGAGCAAAAGGGGGCGCGAGCCAGCCCCAGCATTTT. Its translation: CAWRAKGGASQPQHF.

V and J are TRBV11-3 and TRBJ2-5; 8 bases match TRBD2. This CDR3 has 13 amino acids. Germline V gives CDR1 SGHNT, CDR2 YENEEA. V lost 5 bases and J lost 5; bases outside the gene matches: 4. The CDR3 region has the DNA TGTGCCAGCAGCACAGCGGGAGCTGAGACCCAGTACTTC. As protein: CASSTAGAETQYF.

In this sample, this clone turned up once. V gene TRBV7-2 combines with J gene TRBJ1-3; D gene ambiguous. The germline gives CDR1 SGHTA, CDR2 FQGNSA. Trimming stripped 5 bases from V and 0 bases from J, with 11 bases between. The CDR3 is 15 residues long. CDR3 nucleotides: TGTGCCAGCAGCGGCAGCACGTTCTCTGGAAACACCATATATTTT. Translating it yields CASSGSTFSGNTIYF.

The J gene is TRBJ1-2, the V gene TRBV5-8, with TRBD1 as a possible D gene (5 bases). The CDR3 runs to 13 residues. The V gene's germline CDR1 is SGHTS and CDR2 YDEGEE. V lost 4 bases, J lost 5 bases, and 12 bases lay in between. As DNA, the CDR3 is TGTGCCAGCAGCGTGCCGGGACCGTATGGCTACACCTTC. Amino acids: CASSVPGPYGYTF.

This chain joins TRBV28 and TRBJ2-7; TRBD2 agrees at 10 bases. The CDR3 covers 15 residues. V shed 5 bases, J shed 3 bases, and the junction held 7 bases outside the gene matches. Looked up from germline, CDR1 is MDHEN and CDR2 is SYDVKM. This CDR3 is CASSPQLAGVYEQYF. As DNA, the CDR3 is TGTGCCAGCAGTCCCCAGCTAGCGGGGGTCTACGAGCAGTACTTC.

V is TRBV19 and J is TRBJ1-1, with D possibly being TRBD1 (5 bases). Trimming stripped 8 bases from V and 6 bases from J, with 16 bases between. Germline V gene data show CDR1 as LNHDA and CDR2 as SQIVND (reference sequence). This CDR3 comprises 13 residues. This chain's CDR3 is CASGAVDVPEAFF. DNA for the CDR3: TGTGCCAGTGGGGCAGTGGACGTGCCTGAAGCTTTCTTT.

This clone came up once. Other DNA sequences in the sample encode the same CDR3. CDR3 protein: CATSRDTDTQYF. CDR3 sequence (DNA): TGTGCCACCAGCAGAGACACAGATACGCAGTATTTT. This chain uses TRBV15 with TRBJ2-3; no clear D. Germline loops: CDR1 LNHNV, CDR2 YYDKDF (reference sequence). The CDR3 length is 12 residues. V lost 0 bases and J lost 2, with 0 bases in between.